The rows below give T cell receptor beta chains drawn from one sample of a study of response to subunit inactivated influenza vaccine. TCRdb reprocessed the RT-PCR reads via MiXCR and lists one record per CDR3 protein. Of around 750,000 distinct CDR3 sequences listed, 21% are singletons. This specimen was PBMCs from blood, taken 5 days after vaccination. Receptors originate from a man aged 45-65 years who received an inactivated influenza vaccine. The CDR3 runs from the conserved cysteine through the conserved F or W. Fields, in order: clone size, J gene, V gene, D gene, CDR3 DNA, CDR3 protein. A D gene is named only where the DNA matches it firmly. Clone size is given for some rows only: seen once, a few or many times, or a class if the clone is expanded.

NA TRBJ2-3 TRBV6-2/TRBV6-3 NA TGTGCCAGCAGTATCAGTCATACGCAGTATTTT CASSISHTQYF
few TRBJ2-1 TRBV28 TRBD2 TGTGCCTGCGCCGGGACTAGGGGCCATGAGCAGTTCTTC CACAGTRGHEQFF
NA TRBJ1-5 TRBV24-1 TRBD1 TGTGCCACCAGGGACAGGGATGACCAGCCCCAGCATTTT CATRDRDDQPQHF
NA TRBJ1-5 TRBV6-1 TRBD1 TGTGCCAGCAGCGAGGACAGGGGGCTGGATCAGCCCCAGCATTTT CASSEDRGLDQPQHF
NA TRBJ2-7 TRBV7-6 NA TGTGCCAGCAGCTTAGGAGCCATAACCTACGAGCAGTACTTC CASSLGAITYEQYF
NA TRBJ1-6 TRBV25-1 NA TGTGCCAGCAGTGAATACGGCTATAATTCACCCCTCCACTTT CASSEYGYNSPLHF
few TRBJ2-7 TRBV7-2 NA TGTGCCAGCAGCTTTAAGATGACCTACGAGCAGTACTTC CASSFKMTYEQYF
few TRBJ2-1 TRBV10-3 TRBD2 TGTGCCATCAGTGAGGGGACTAGCGGGGGCTACAATGAGCAGTTCTTC CAISEGTSGGYNEQFF
NA TRBJ2-7 TRBV28 NA TGTGCCAGCAGCCTAACAGCCGAGCAGTACTTC CASSLTAEQYF
few TRBJ2-7 TRBV12-3/TRBV12-4 NA TGTGCCAGCAGCCCTACAGGGTTCATTAACGAGCAGTACTTC CASSPTGFINEQYF
NA TRBJ2-7 TRBV7-9 NA TGTGCCAGCGGCCCCGGACTCCTGGGCGAGCAGTACTTC CASGPGLLGEQYF
NA TRBJ2-2 TRBV5-1 NA TGCGCCAGCAGCTTTAGCTGGGGAGGCACCGGGGAGCTGTTTTTT CASSFSWGGTGELFF
NA TRBJ2-5 TRBV20-1 NA TGCAGTGCTAGAGGAATGAAGGCGTCCCCGACCCAGTACTTC CSARGMKASPTQYF
few TRBJ2-2 TRBV5-5 TRBD2 TGTGCCAGCAGCTTGTTCGGCGGGGGGTGGAACACCGGGGAGCTGTTTTTT CASSLFGGGWNTGELFF
few TRBJ2-5 TRBV20-1 NA TGCAGTGCTGGAGGACAGAGACAAGAGACCCAGTACTTC CSAGGQRQETQYF
few TRBJ2-3 TRBV3-1 NA TGTGCCAGCAGCCTGACAGATGCCGATACGCAGTATTTT CASSLTDADTQYF
many TRBJ1-1 TRBV5-1 NA TGCGCCAGCAGCTTGGCCCAGGGGATGAACACTGAAGCTTTCTTT CASSLAQGMNTEAFF
few TRBJ2-4 TRBV5-5 NA TGTGCCAGCAGCGAACAGGCCGATGGCTTCATTCAGTACTTC CASSEQADGFIQYF
NA TRBJ1-6 TRBV4-3 NA TGCGCCAGCAGCCCGGATGCAGGAGGTTCTTCACCCCTCCACTTT CASSPDAGGSSPLHF
NA TRBJ2-3 TRBV20-1 NA TGCAGTGCTAGAGGGTTTTTGCCGCCGATGCAGTATTTT CSARGFLPPMQYF
NA TRBJ2-3 TRBV7-2 TRBD2 TGTGCCAGCAGCTTCACTAGCGGGGGGGCAGATACGCAGTATTTT CASSFTSGGADTQYF
NA TRBJ2-7 TRBV7-2 NA TGTGCCAGCGGAGCTTGGCAGGGACTCTACGAGCAGTACTTC CASGAWQGLYEQYF
NA TRBJ2-5 TRBV20-1 NA TGCAGTGCGATCAGGACTGCTACTACAGAGACCCAGTACTTC CSAIRTATTETQYF
NA TRBJ2-5 TRBV7-6 TRBD1 TGTGCCAGCAGCTTCGGACAGGTTGTCAAGACCCAGTACTTC CASSFGQVVKTQYF
few TRBJ2-2 TRBV7-8 TRBD2 TGTGCCAGCAGCCCGCTAGCGGCCTTGAACACCGGGGAGCTGTTTTTT CASSPLAALNTGELFF
NA TRBJ2-1 TRBV20-1 TRBD1 TGCAGTGCTAGAGATGCGGACAGGAGCTCCTACAATGAGCAGTTCTTC CSARDADRSSYNEQFF
many TRBJ2-5 TRBV7-2 TRBD2 TGTGCCAGCAGTACATCTAGCGGGAGTCGGGAGACCCAGTACTTC CASSTSSGSRETQYF
NA TRBJ2-7 TRBV28 NA TGTGCCAGCACCACACCGTTCTACGAGCAGTACTTC CASTTPFYEQYF
many TRBJ2-3 TRBV10-3 NA TGTGCCATCAGTGAGTCTACGGCGGATACGCAGTATTTT CAISESTADTQYF
once TRBJ2-1 TRBV20-1 TRBD2 TGCAGTGCTAGTTGGGGACTAGCGTTCAATGAGCAGTTCTTC CSASWGLAFNEQFF
once TRBJ2-3 TRBV20-1 TRBD2 TGCAGTGCTAGAGCCCCCCCCCGGACTAGCGGGTACACAGATACGCAGTATTTT CSARAPPRTSGYTDTQYF
NA TRBJ2-7 TRBV7-3 NA TGTGCCAGCAGCTTAATGCCTAGTCGCGAGCAGTACTTC CASSLMPSREQYF
few TRBJ2-2 TRBV4-2 NA TGTGCCAGCAGCCAAGGTGGCCTCACCGGGGAGCTGTTTTTT CASSQGGLTGELFF
NA TRBJ1-6 TRBV4-3 NA TGCGCCAGCAGCCAAGACCCGTGGTCACCCCTCCACTTT CASSQDPWSPLHF
NA TRBJ2-3 TRBV5-5 NA TGTGCCAGCAGCTTGGTTCCGGGAGCCGGCACAGATACGCAGTATTTT CASSLVPGAGTDTQYF
once TRBJ2-3 TRBV4-3 TRBD2 TGCGCCAGCAGCCAGACTAGCGGGACGGGAGATACGCAGTATTTT CASSQTSGTGDTQYF
NA TRBJ2-5 TRBV10-2 NA TGCGCCAGCAGTGTTGAGCAGGGGACACAAGAGACCCAGTACTTC CASSVEQGTQETQYF
NA TRBJ2-1 TRBV20-1 NA TGCAGTGCTAGGAAGGGCTTGCGACTAGATTTTAGTGAGCAGTTCTTC CSARKGLRLDFSEQFF
NA TRBJ2-3 TRBV7-9 TRBD2 TGTGCCAGCAGCTTGAGGAGCGGGACGGGTGATACGCAGTATTTT CASSLRSGTGDTQYF
few TRBJ2-1 TRBV4-2 TRBD1 TGTGCCAGCAGCCAAGGCCCCAGGGGGAGCTCCTACAATGAGCAGTTCTTC CASSQGPRGSSYNEQFF
NA TRBJ1-6 TRBV4-3 NA TGCGCCAACAGCCAAGAGGGGACCGCGGTCTCACCCCTCCACTTT CANSQEGTAVSPLHF
NA TRBJ2-7 TRBV12-3/TRBV12-4 NA TGTGCCAGCAGTTTCCGGGAAGGGCAAATCCACGAGCAGTACTTC CASSFREGQIHEQYF
NA TRBJ2-1 TRBV20-1 NA TGCAGTGCTAGTTTAATTTTTGGGAATGAGCAGTTCTTC CSASLIFGNEQFF
few TRBJ2-7 TRBV20-1 NA TGCAGTGCTAGAGATGATGGGGGCGGGATGGGAAAGCAGTACTTC CSARDDGGGMGKQYF